These 25 T cell receptor beta chains came from one sample sequenced in a study of cytomegalovirus exposure and HLA in healthy donors listed by TCRdb under 2017. The method was the immunoSEQ multiplex PCR assay. What TCRdb holds here is the immuneACCESS table cut down to in-frame rearrangements. Part of the clones is not present; checked against another copy, under half of the missing clones reflect an unresolved V gene, and the others are unexplained. This sample gives hundreds of thousands of clones in total; approximately 87% of them show up just once. The ten largest clones capture 4.5% to 6% of the sample. Sequenced sample: PBMCs. Receptors originate from a young woman in good health and CMV-seronegative.

This clone was seen only once. The J gene is TRBJ2-1, the V gene TRBV7-7; maybe TRBD2 (6 bases). This CDR3 region has 18 residues. Germline-derived CDR1 and CDR2 are SSHAT and FNYEAQ (reference sequence). The V and J ends lost 2 bases and 2 bases respectively, with 19 bases between them. As DNA, the CDR3 is TGTGCCAGCAGCTTAAGTGCGGGGCGGGATTCGCCCTACAATGAGCAGTTCTTC. Amino acid sequence: CASSLSAGRDSPYNEQFF.

The gene calls are TRBV6-6 and TRBJ2-1, with D uncertain. The CDR3 is 13 amino acids. Trimming removed 7 bases at V and 2 bases at J, with 9 bases between. Germline values: CDR1 MNHNY, CDR2 SVGAGI (reference sequence). CDR3 residues: CASTLPPYNEQFF. In nucleotides, the CDR3 is TGTGCCAGCACCCTACCACCCTACAATGAGCAGTTCTTC.

This clone was seen a handful of times. The rearrangement links TRBV16 to TRBJ1-5, with D perhaps matching TRBD1 (5 bases). Between the trimmed V and J ends, which lost 2 bases and 6 bases, there was a span of 8 bases. This CDR3 contains 13 residues. Looked up from germline, CDR1 is KGHSY and CDR2 is FQNENV. CDR3 region: CASSQEGSQPQHF. In DNA, the CDR3 is TGTGCCAGCAGCCAAGAGGGGAGTCAGCCCCAGCATTTT. The full variable domain, completed using reference TRBV16 and TRBJ1-5, is GEEVAQTPKHLVRGEGQKAKLYCAPIKGHSYVFWYQQVLKNEFKFLISFQNENVFDETGMPKERFSAKCLPNSPCSLEIQATKLEDSAVYFCASSQEGSQPQHFGDGTRLSIL.

The chain links TRBV7-9 to TRBJ2-7, with no clear D. Deletions cut 5 bases from V and 0 bases from J, with 23 bases between. CDR3 length equals 18 residues. Germline V gives CDR1 SEHNR, CDR2 FQNEAQ (reference sequence). CDR3 sequence (DNA): TGTGCCAGCAGCCTGAACAAACCAACCTCCTATAGCTCCTACGAGCAGTACTTC. Translating it yields CASSLNKPTSYSSYEQYF.

V and J are TRBV5-3 and TRBJ1-5, with unresolved D. Being an ORF, TRBV5-3 has a function that is uncertain. V was trimmed by 0 bases and J by 6 bases, leaving 10 bases between them. This CDR3 region has 14 residues. The CDR3 bases are TGTGCCAGAAGCTTGGATGGGTACCGTCAGCCCCAGCATTTT. Protein sequence: CARSLDGYRQPQHF.

The chain uses TRBV7-2 and TRBJ1-4; 10 bases are a match to TRBD1. CDR3 length: 14 amino acids. Germline CDR1 and CDR2: SGHTA and FQGNSA. Losses at the gene ends were 3 bases for V and 9 bases for J; bases not matched to a gene: 4. DNA for the CDR3: TGTGCCAGCAGCTTGCGACAGGGGGCGAAAAAACTGTTTTTT. This sequence encodes CASSLRQGAKKLFF.

Only a few counts were recorded for this clone. This rearrangement joins TRBV5-1 to TRBJ1-2; TRBD1 aligns across 7 bases. The CDR3 extends over 14 amino acids. From germline, CDR1 is SGHRS and CDR2 YFSETQ. V lost 5 bases and J lost 4; bases outside the gene matches: 8. The CDR3 DNA follows: TGCGCCAGCAGACCGACAGGGTCGTTCTATGGCTACACCTTC. This codes for CASRPTGSFYGYTF.

CDR3 residues: CAAYVYYGYTF. The CDR3 DNA reads TGTGCCGCCTACGTCTATTATGGCTACACCTTC. The rearrangement links TRBV30 to TRBJ1-2; the D is unclear. Per germline, CDR1 GTSNPN and CDR2 SVGIG (reference sequence). This CDR3 has 11 residues. Trimming took 8 bases from V and 5 from J, leaving 12 bases between them.

The table lists this clone with a few counts. V gene TRBV30 combines with J gene TRBJ1-1; D unclear. V dropped 1 base and J dropped 4 bases, with 10 bases sitting between them. The CDR3 is 13 amino acids. From germline, CDR1 is GTSNPN and CDR2 SVGIG (reference sequence). CDR3 in amino acids: CAWSADRGTEAFF. CDR3 bases: TGTGCCTGGAGTGCCGATCGGGGCACTGAAGCTTTCTTT.

This chain links TRBV28 with TRBJ1-5; 7 nucleotides match TRBD1. The CDR3 has 14 residues. V dropped 3 bases and J dropped 5; count of bases not matched to a gene: 4. CDR1 is MDHEN, CDR2 SYDVKM, per germline. CDR3 nucleotide sequence: TGTGCCAGCAGTTTCCTCGGACAGGATCAGCCCCAGCATTTT. Translated: CASSFLGQDQPQHF.

This chain connects TRBV9 to TRBJ2-7; D not certain. This CDR3 is built from 16 residues. V gave up 0 bases and J gave up 1 base, with 14 bases separating them. Per germline, CDR1 SGDLS and CDR2 YYNGEE. CDR3 coding DNA: TGTGCCAGCAGCGTAGATAGGTCAGGTTCATCCTACGAGCAGTACTTC. This sequence encodes CASSVDRSGSSYEQYF.

The genes are TRBV5-1 and TRBJ2-2, with D tentatively TRBD1 or TRBD2 (5 bases each). Trimming took off 1 base at V and 7 bases at J, with 11 bases between the two ends. The CDR3 loop spans 14 amino acids. Looked up from germline, CDR1 is SGHRS and CDR2 is YFSETQ. The CDR3 here is CASSLLGVSGELFF. The DNA of the CDR3 is TGCGCCAGCAGCTTGTTGGGGGTGAGCGGGGAGCTGTTTTTT.

The chain recombines TRBV18 with TRBJ1-4; D gene ambiguous. The germline V and J ends were trimmed by 1 base and 6 bases, with 6 bases remaining between them. The CDR3 has 13 amino acids. Germline CDR1 reads KGHSH; CDR2 reads LQKENI. The CDR3 DNA follows: TGTGCCAGCTCACCACGAGACGATGAAAAACTGTTTTTT. Translated, it gives CASSPRDDEKLFF.

This sequence joins TRBV7-9 and TRBJ1-2, with 8 bases aligning to TRBD1. This CDR3 region has 14 residues. CDR1 is SEHNR, CDR2 FQNEAQ, per germline (reference sequence). J lost 4 bases, V lost 6 bases, and 7 bases had no gene match. DNA of the CDR3: TGTGCCAGCAGAGAAACAGGGGGACGCTATGGCTACACCTTC. Its translation: CASRETGGRYGYTF.

The genes are TRBV5-6 and TRBJ2-6, with no clear D. V was shortened by 5 bases and J by 0 bases, with 9 bases between the two germline ends. Germline V gene data show CDR1 as SGHDT and CDR2 as YYEEEE. This CDR3 is built from 15 residues. Written as DNA, the CDR3 is TGTGCCAGCAGTTTTCTCATCTCTGGGGCCAACGTCCTGACTTTC. It codes for CASSFLISGANVLTF.

This chain joins TRBV5-6 and TRBJ2-7; 7 nucleotides agree with TRBD1. The trim removed 2 bases at V and 1 base at J, leaving 6 bases unmatched. Germline CDR1 is SGHDT and CDR2 is YYEEEE. This CDR3 spans 15 amino acids. DNA of the CDR3: TGTGCCAGCAGCTTTGTAGGGGGCGATTCCTACGAGCAGTACTTC. This gives the protein CASSFVGGDSYEQYF.

The genes are TRBV19 and TRBJ2-3; D unresolved. V was trimmed by 3 bases and J by 2 bases, leaving 12 bases between them. The CDR3 has 15 amino acids. CDR1 is LNHDA, CDR2 SQIVND, per germline (reference sequence). The CDR3 DNA reads TGTGCCAGTAGTATTGGAGTACCCCACACAGATACGCAGTATTTT. This codes for CASSIGVPHTDTQYF.

The gene calls are TRBV27 and TRBJ2-3, with D maybe TRBD2 (6 bases). Trimming took off 6 bases at V and 0 bases at J, with 13 bases between the two ends. CDR3 length: 15 residues. Germline lookup yields CDR1 MNHEY and CDR2 SMNVEV (reference sequence). The CDR3 DNA reads as TGTGCCAGCAGGGCGGGGACGGCTAGCACAGATACGCAGTATTTT. Protein product: CASRAGTASTDTQYF.

This chain connects TRBV29-1 to TRBJ2-3; D may correspond to TRBD1 or TRBD2 (6 bases each). This CDR3 is 15 amino acids long. The V end was cut by 7 bases, the J end by 5 bases, with 22 bases between. Germline CDR1 reads SQVTM; CDR2 reads ANQGSEA. In DNA, the CDR3 is TGCAGCGCTCTCAGACAGGCCTGGGAGGAAGATACGCAGTATTTT. As protein: CSALRQAWEEDTQYF.

This clone appeared a few times. The rearrangement uses TRBV7-8 and TRBJ1-2; TRBD1 is a possible D gene (5 bases). Germline CDR1 and CDR2: SGHVS and FQNEAQ. Trimming took 2 bases from V and 5 from J, leaving 21 bases between them. This CDR3 is built from 17 residues. The chain's CDR3 is CASSLRAQGQASYGYTF. In DNA, the CDR3 is TGTGCCAGCAGCTTAAGGGCCCAGGGTCAAGCTTCGTATGGCTACACCTTC. Based on the CDR3 plus reference TRBV7-8 and TRBJ1-2, the full variable domain is GAGVSQSPRYKVAKRGQDVALRCDPISGHVSLFWYQQALGQGPEFLTYFQNEAQLDKSGLPSDRFFAERPEGSVSTLKIQRTQQEDSAVYLCASSLRAQGQASYGYTFGSGTRLTVV.

In DNA form, the CDR3 reads TGTGCCAGCAGTCGATCAGGGGTCGCTGAAGCTTTCTTT. Translating gives CASSRSGVAEAFF. The J gene is TRBJ1-1, the V gene TRBV6-5, with a possible D match to TRBD1 (6 bases). This CDR3 is built from 13 residues. V gave up 5 bases and J gave up 6 bases, with 13 bases separating them. CDR1 MNHEY and CDR2 SVGAGI come from the germline V gene.

The V gene is TRBV29-1, the J gene TRBJ2-3; TRBD1 might be the D (5 bases). V was trimmed by 6 bases and J by 4 bases, leaving 14 bases between them. CDR1 SQVTM and CDR2 ANQGSEA come from the germline V gene. The length of the CDR3 is 13 residues. For the CDR3, the DNA is TGCAGCGTGCCGGCTGGGGCCGCAGATACGCAGTATTTT. Amino acids: CSVPAGAADTQYF.

This clone was counted only a few times. This chain links TRBV18 with TRBJ1-2; no reliable D call. The V and J ends lost 1 base and 6 bases respectively, with 9 bases between them. Germline V gene sequence: CDR1 KGHSH, CDR2 LQKENI. This CDR3 has 13 residues. CDR3 in amino acids: CASSPRTGDGYTF. The CDR3 DNA reads as TGTGCCAGCTCACCACGGACTGGGGATGGCTACACCTTC.

V is TRBV9 and J is TRBJ2-2, with a tentative D call TRBD2 (6 bases). The CDR3 extends over 16 amino acids. V was pared by 0 bases and J by 0 bases, with 9 bases between. Germline V gives CDR1 SGDLS, CDR2 YYNGEE. In DNA form, the CDR3 reads TGTGCCAGCAGCGTAGTGGGGGGTACGAACACCGGGGAGCTGTTTTTT. It yields the protein CASSVVGGTNTGELFF.

J is TRBJ1-3 and V is TRBV6-6; no definite D call. V was clipped by 8 bases and J by 2 bases, with 13 bases between them. Per the germline V gene, CDR1 is MNHNY and CDR2 is SVGAGI (reference sequence). This CDR3 is 14 amino acids long. The CDR3 DNA sequence: TGTGCCAGCCTGCGAACGCGGACTGGAAACACCATATATTTT. This translates into CASLRTRTGNTIYF.